The 20 T cell receptor beta chains given below trace back to one sample, sequenced in a study of blood T cell repertoires in COVID-19. Only in-frame clones appear in the TCRdb table, and some are missing; sequencing was by immunoSEQ multiplex PCR. The table shows roughly 71,000 clones, with 80% to 90% occurring only once. The sample was peripheral blood. The receptor source for this set is a man aged 30 to 45 with acute or convalescent COVID-19.

The chain couples TRBV4-2 to TRBJ2-5, with a tentative D call TRBD1 (5 bases). This CDR3 is 15 amino acids long. With 0 bases removed from V and 5 bases from J, the gap between germline ends came to 13 bases. The germline CDR1 and CDR2 sequences are LGHNA and YNFKEQ. The CDR3 coding sequence is TGTGCCAGCAGCCAAGATAAGGGGCGCCCGGAGACCCAGTACTTC. Translation gives CASSQDKGRPETQYF.

The rearrangement links TRBV4-1 to TRBJ2-3, with 12 bases fitting TRBD2. The CDR3 is made up of 16 amino acids. CDR1 MGHRA and CDR2 YSYEKL come from the germline V gene. After removal of 2 bases from V and 7 bases from J, the junction contained 7 bases not matched to a gene. In DNA form, the CDR3 reads TGCGCCAGCAGCCAAACTCTAGCGGGGGGGCAAAATACGCAGTATTTT. Translating gives CASSQTLAGGQNTQYF.

Written as DNA, the CDR3 is TGTGCCAGCTCACCACAAGGGACAGGGATTGATGGCTACACCTTC. As protein: CASSPQGTGIDGYTF. This chain connects TRBV18 to TRBJ1-2; 9 nucleotides align to TRBD1. CDR1 and CDR2 (germline): KGHSH, LQKENI. This CDR3 is built from 15 residues. Trimming cost V 1 base and J 6 bases; bases outside gene matches: 6.

V gene TRBV30 combines with J gene TRBJ2-2, with D perhaps matching TRBD1 (6 bases). Trimming cost V 1 base and J 0 bases, with 15 bases left between them. CDR1 and CDR2 (germline): GTSNPN, SVGIG (reference sequence). The CDR3 is 17 residues long. The CDR3 nucleotides read TGTGCCTGGAGTGCAGGGGTGAGCGGCGCGAACACCGGGGAGCTGTTTTTT. Translation gives CAWSAGVSGANTGELFF.

The chain carries TRBV6-1 and TRBJ2-7; D may be TRBD2 (6 bases). V dropped 2 bases and J dropped 4 bases, with 18 bases sitting between them. The CDR3 is made up of 16 amino acids. Germline V gene lookup returns CDR1 MNHNS and CDR2 SASEGT. The CDR3, as DNA: TGTGCCAGCAGTGAAATGGGAGGTTTTCTTTCGTACGAGCAGTACTTC. This gives the protein CASSEMGGFLSYEQYF.

The chain has TRBV6-5 and TRBJ1-2; 8 nucleotides line up with TRBD1. Germline V lookup: CDR1 MNHEY, CDR2 SVGAGI. The CDR3 is 14 residues long. CDR3 loop: CAASRTGLQSGYTF. Written as DNA, the CDR3 is TGTGCGGCTAGTCGGACAGGGTTACAGAGTGGCTACACCTTC.

The chain is built from TRBV21-1 and TRBJ1-1; whether TRBD1, the table's D call, matches the DNA was not checked. TRBV21-1 is labeled a pseudogene. The CDR3 loop spans 16 amino acids. This chain's CDR3 is CASSNTGTGTSTEAFF. For the CDR3, the DNA is TGTGCCAGCAGCAATACCGGGACAGGGACGAGCACTGAAGCTTTCTTT.

The genes are TRBV19 and TRBJ2-1; TRBD2 matches 10 bases. With 4 bases clipped from V and 2 bases from J, the junction kept 14 bases outside the gene matches. Looked up from germline, CDR1 is LNHDA and CDR2 is SQIVND (reference sequence). The CDR3 spans 19 residues. DNA of the CDR3: TGTGCCAGTAGTAGGGAAAGTAGACTAGCGGGTAGAACCTACAATGAGCAGTTCTTC. Translation gives CASSRESRLAGRTYNEQFF.

This chain uses TRBV5-4 with TRBJ1-6; D ambiguous. Trimming removed 0 bases at V and 10 bases at J, with 14 bases between. The germline gives CDR1 SGHNT, CDR2 YYREEE (reference sequence). This CDR3 region has 15 residues. The CDR3 region is CASSLDGSRGSPLHF. Here the CDR3 DNA reads TGTGCCAGCAGCTTGGACGGCAGCCGAGGGTCACCCCTCCACTTT.

The gene calls are TRBV4-2 and TRBJ2-5; 8 bases are shared with TRBD2. Germline V gene sequence: CDR1 LGHNA, CDR2 YNFKEQ. Trimming took 1 base from V and 1 from J; bases not matched to a gene: 5. The CDR3 sequence is 16 residues long. This CDR3 reads CASSQVGTSGQETQYF. In DNA, the CDR3 is TGTGCCAGCAGCCAAGTAGGTACTAGCGGCCAAGAGACCCAGTACTTC.

V is TRBV7-8 and J is TRBJ2-5; 8 positions agree with TRBD2. Trimming cost V 5 bases and J 5 bases; bases outside gene matches: 7. The length of the CDR3 is 14 residues. The germline V gene encodes CDR1 SGHVS and CDR2 FQNEAQ. CDR3 sequence: CASSPGGGRETQYF. Written as DNA, the CDR3 is TGTGCCAGCAGCCCCGGGGGGGGCCGGGAGACCCAGTACTTC.

The chain uses TRBV7-2 and TRBJ1-1; maybe TRBD1 (5 bases). Germline lookup yields CDR1 SGHTA and CDR2 FQGNSA. The V and J ends lost 3 bases and 7 bases respectively, with 15 bases between them. This CDR3 spans 14 amino acids. CDR3 in amino acids: CASSFSRQSYEAFF. For the CDR3, the DNA is TGTGCCAGCAGCTTTTCGCGACAGAGCTATGAAGCTTTCTTT.

The chain links TRBV4-1 to TRBJ1-4, with D perhaps TRBD1 (6 bases). V was clipped by 4 bases and J by 2 bases, with 14 bases between them. Germline CDR1 is MGHRA and CDR2 is YSYEKL. The CDR3 totals 16 residues. The CDR3 DNA reads as TGCGCCAGCAGCCCCGGGGGGCTTTCGACTAATGAAAAACTGTTTTTT. Protein: CASSPGGLSTNEKLFF.

The genes are TRBV29-1 and TRBJ2-5; D possibly corresponds to TRBD1 (6 bases). The ends were cut back, 2 bases at V and 3 bases at J, with 10 bases in the middle. Germline assignment: CDR1 SQVTM and CDR2 ANQGSEA. CDR3 size: 13 residues. CDR3 region: CSVELQGKETQYF. The CDR3 region has the DNA TGCAGCGTTGAACTACAGGGCAAAGAGACCCAGTACTTC. The full variable domain, in which reference TRBV29-1 and TRBJ2-5 provide the parts outside the CDR3, is SAVISQKPSRDICQRGTSLTIQCQVDSQVTMMFWYRQQPGQSLTLIATANQGSEATYESGFVIDKFPISRPNLTFSTLTVSNMSPEDSSIYLCSVELQGKETQYFGPGTRLLVL.

The V call is TRBV29-1, the J call TRBJ2-7; D unresolved. Germline-derived CDR1 and CDR2 are SQVTM and ANQGSEA. CDR3 length: 12 residues. The V end was cut by 5 bases, the J end by 0 bases, with 8 bases between. CDR3 sequence (DNA): TGCAGCGTTCGACTGCCCTCCTACGAGCAGTACTTC. Translation: CSVRLPSYEQYF.

This clone was detected once. V and J are TRBV19 and TRBJ1-1, with D possibly matching TRBD1 (5 bases). V was trimmed by 3 bases and J by 1 base, leaving 9 bases between them. CDR3 length: 14 residues. Germline V gene lookup returns CDR1 LNHDA and CDR2 SQIVND (reference sequence). The CDR3 is CASSIGGPNTEAFF. CDR3 sequence (DNA): TGTGCCAGTAGTATCGGGGGACCGAACACTGAAGCTTTCTTT.

This chain links TRBV5-1 with TRBJ2-6, with a tentative D call TRBD1 (6 bases). Trimming removed 2 bases from V and 0 bases from J, with 24 bases in between. Germline V gene lookup returns CDR1 SGHRS and CDR2 YFSETQ. The CDR3 extends over 21 amino acids. This CDR3 is CASSLTRTETHDLSGANVLTF. The CDR3 DNA follows: TGCGCCAGCAGCTTAACTCGGACAGAAACGCACGACCTCTCTGGGGCCAACGTCCTGACTTTC.

The gene calls are TRBV7-6 and TRBJ2-7; D not certain. Germline lookup yields CDR1 SGHVS and CDR2 FNYEAQ. V lost 2 bases and J lost 4, with 9 bases in between. The CDR3 has 13 residues. CDR3 amino acids: CASSLQSPYEQYF. The CDR3 DNA follows: TGTGCCAGCAGCTTACAGTCACCTTACGAGCAGTACTTC.

Concerning this clone itself: A junction end diverges from the germline sequence, so it may reflect a read error. The J gene is TRBJ1-2, the V gene TRBV5-1; 7 bases are shared with TRBD1. The CDR3 covers 13 residues. Germline CDR1 is SGHRS and CDR2 is YFSETQ. DNA for the CDR3: TGCGCCAGCAGCTCTGGGACAGCTGACACACTCGCCTTC. Protein product: CASSSGTADTLAF. The full variable domain, with the rest looked up from reference TRBV5-1 and TRBJ1-2, is KAGVTQTPRYLIKTRGQQVTLSCSPISGHRSVSWYQQTPGQGLQFLFEYFSETQRNKGNFPGRFSGRQFSNSRSEMNVSTLELGDSALYLCASSSGTADTLAFGSGTRLTVV.

This rearrangement joins TRBV3-1 (or the pseudogene TRBV3-2) to TRBJ1-2; possible D gene TRBD1, 5 bases. V was trimmed by 2 bases and J by 3 bases, leaving 7 bases between them. The CDR3 sequence is 13 residues long. Per germline, CDR1 LGHDT and CDR2 YNNKEL (reference sequence). CDR3 nucleotide sequence: TGTGCCAGCAGCCAATTAGGGGACTATGGCTACACCTTC. Its translation: CASSQLGDYGYTF.